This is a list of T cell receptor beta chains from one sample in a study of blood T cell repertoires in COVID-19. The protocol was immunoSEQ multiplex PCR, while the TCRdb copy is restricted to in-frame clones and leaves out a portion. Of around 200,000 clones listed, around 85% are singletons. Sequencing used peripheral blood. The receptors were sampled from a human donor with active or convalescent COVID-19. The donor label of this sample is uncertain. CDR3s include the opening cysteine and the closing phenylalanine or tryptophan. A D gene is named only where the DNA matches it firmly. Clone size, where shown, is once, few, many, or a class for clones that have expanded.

CDR3nt: TGCGCCAGCAGCTTACAGGGCCACTCGAACACTGAAGCTTTCTTT; CDR3aa: CASSLQGHSNTEAFF; j_gene: TRBJ1-1; abundance: .; v_gene: TRBV5-1; d_gene: .
CDR3nt: TGTGCCAGCAGCTTAGCTAGCGGGAGCCTTTACGAGCAGTACTTC; CDR3aa: CASSLASGSLYEQYF; j_gene: TRBJ2-7; abundance: .; v_gene: TRBV7-6; d_gene: TRBD2
CDR3nt: TGTGCCAGCAGCCAGGCGGGTTCAGGCGGGGGCACAGATACGCAGTATTTT; CDR3aa: CASSQAGSGGGTDTQYF; j_gene: TRBJ2-3; abundance: .; v_gene: TRBV4-2; d_gene: .
CDR3nt: TGTGCCACCGGGGTGGGACAGGGAAGCTACAATGAGCAGTTCTTC; CDR3aa: CATGVGQGSYNEQFF; j_gene: TRBJ2-1; abundance: .; v_gene: TRBV24-1; d_gene: TRBD1
CDR3nt: TGTGCCAGCAGCAAAGTTCACAGTTTTTGTGAGCAGTACTTC; CDR3aa: CASSKVHSFCEQYF; j_gene: TRBJ2-7; abundance: .; v_gene: TRBV21-1; d_gene: .
CDR3nt: TGTGCCAGCAGTCCCCGGGGCCTCAGGGGGTTTAACTATGGCTACACCTTC; CDR3aa: CASSPRGLRGFNYGYTF; j_gene: TRBJ1-2; abundance: .; v_gene: TRBV6-6; d_gene: TRBD1
CDR3nt: TGTGCCCGGTCTGAGGGGACTTACAATGAGCAGTTCTTC; CDR3aa: CARSEGTYNEQFF; j_gene: TRBJ2-1; abundance: .; v_gene: TRBV10-3; d_gene: .
CDR3nt: TGCGCCAGCAGCTTGGAACAGGGGGTAAGCGAGCAGTACTTC; CDR3aa: CASSLEQGVSEQYF; j_gene: TRBJ2-7; abundance: .; v_gene: TRBV5-1; d_gene: TRBD1
CDR3nt: TGTGCCAGCAGCTTGGAAGCGGGGGGGGCCGGGGAGCTGTTTTTT; CDR3aa: CASSLEAGGAGELFF; j_gene: TRBJ2-2; abundance: .; v_gene: TRBV5-4; d_gene: TRBD2
CDR3nt: TGCGCCAGCAGCCCCCGGACAGGCCTTTCCTACGAGCAGTACTTC; CDR3aa: CASSPRTGLSYEQYF; j_gene: TRBJ2-7; abundance: .; v_gene: TRBV4-1; d_gene: TRBD1
CDR3nt: TGTGCCAGCAGCCCTGGATCTAGCGGGAGGACAGATACGCAGTATTTT; CDR3aa: CASSPGSSGRTDTQYF; j_gene: TRBJ2-3; abundance: .; v_gene: TRBV11-3; d_gene: TRBD2
CDR3nt: TGTGCCAGCACCCCACGCGGGGAAGCCTACAATGAGCAGTTCTTC; CDR3aa: CASTPRGEAYNEQFF; j_gene: TRBJ2-1; abundance: .; v_gene: TRBV7-9; d_gene: .
CDR3nt: TGTGCCAGCTCCTCCGTTCAGGGAAGCTCCTACGAGCAGTACTTC; CDR3aa: CASSSVQGSSYEQYF; j_gene: TRBJ2-7; abundance: .; v_gene: TRBV19; d_gene: .
CDR3nt: TGCGCCAGCAGCTTGGGGACAGGGGGCTTGAACACTGAAGCTTTCTTT; CDR3aa: CASSLGTGGLNTEAFF; j_gene: TRBJ1-1; abundance: once; v_gene: TRBV5-1; d_gene: TRBD1
CDR3nt: TGTGCCAGCAGTCCAGGGGGAAACACCATATATTTT; CDR3aa: CASSPGGNTIYF; j_gene: TRBJ1-3; abundance: .; v_gene: TRBV12-3/TRBV12-4; d_gene: .
CDR3nt: TGTGCCAGCAGCGTAGGGACAGGGGGTCACTATGGCTACACCTTC; CDR3aa: CASSVGTGGHYGYTF; j_gene: TRBJ1-2; abundance: .; v_gene: TRBV9; d_gene: TRBD1
CDR3nt: TGTGCCAGCAGTCAGGGACTAGCGGCGACAGATACGCAGTATTTT; CDR3aa: CASSQGLAATDTQYF; j_gene: TRBJ2-3; abundance: .; v_gene: TRBV6-5; d_gene: TRBD2
CDR3nt: TGTGCCAGCAGCTGGGGGACACAAGAGACCCAGTACTTC; CDR3aa: CASSWGTQETQYF; j_gene: TRBJ2-5; abundance: .; v_gene: TRBV7-9; d_gene: .
CDR3nt: TGTGCCAGCAAACGGACAGACATCTATGGCTACACCTTC; CDR3aa: CASKRTDIYGYTF; j_gene: TRBJ1-2; abundance: .; v_gene: TRBV27; d_gene: .
CDR3nt: TGTGCCAGCAGCTTATCTGTTCTAGCTTGGGAGACCCAGTACTTC; CDR3aa: CASSLSVLAWETQYF; j_gene: TRBJ2-5; abundance: once; v_gene: TRBV7-6; d_gene: .
CDR3nt: TGTGCCAGTAGTATGGAAGACAGGTCGGGAGGTGGCTACACCTTC; CDR3aa: CASSMEDRSGGGYTF; j_gene: TRBJ1-2; abundance: few; v_gene: TRBV19; d_gene: .
CDR3nt: TGTGCCACATGGGGGAGGAGTGAAAAACTGTTTTTT; CDR3aa: CATWGRSEKLFF; j_gene: TRBJ1-4; abundance: .; v_gene: TRBV2; d_gene: .
CDR3nt: TGTGCCAGTTACCCGGGGGCGGGAGGGTCCTACAATGAGCAGTTCTTC; CDR3aa: CASYPGAGGSYNEQFF; j_gene: TRBJ2-1; abundance: once; v_gene: TRBV2; d_gene: TRBD2
CDR3nt: TGTGCCAGCAGTTTATCTTTCCTCCCTGAGCAGTTCTTC; CDR3aa: CASSLSFLPEQFF; j_gene: TRBJ2-1; abundance: .; v_gene: TRBV27; d_gene: .
CDR3nt: TGTGCCAGCAGCTTAAGAAGCGGGCTTACCTACGAGCAGTACTTC; CDR3aa: CASSLRSGLTYEQYF; j_gene: TRBJ2-7; abundance: .; v_gene: TRBV7-3; d_gene: .
CDR3nt: TGTGCCAGCAGTGAGGGGGGGAAGACCCAGTACTTC; CDR3aa: CASSEGGKTQYF; j_gene: TRBJ2-5; abundance: .; v_gene: TRBV12-3/TRBV12-4; d_gene: .
CDR3nt: TGCGCCAGCAGCTTGGACCGGAATGAGCAGTTCTTC; CDR3aa: CASSLDRNEQFF; j_gene: TRBJ2-1; abundance: few; v_gene: TRBV5-1; d_gene: .
CDR3nt: TGTGCCAGCAGCAGGGGACAGGGACCCCCCGGGACTAGCGGGAGCGAAAAGAAGGGGACCCAGTACTTC; CDR3aa: CASSRGQGPPGTSGSEKKGTQYF; j_gene: TRBJ2-5; abundance: .; v_gene: TRBV7-9; d_gene: TRBD2
CDR3nt: TGTGCCAGCAGCCAGGGGACTAGCGGGGGCCCAGCAACTAGGTTCTTC; CDR3aa: CASSQGTSGGPATRFF; j_gene: TRBJ2-1; abundance: .; v_gene: TRBV3-1/TRBV3-2; d_gene: TRBD2
CDR3nt: TGTGCCAGCAGTACTGGAGGGTACGAGCAGTACTTC; CDR3aa: CASSTGGYEQYF; j_gene: TRBJ2-7; abundance: once; v_gene: TRBV27; d_gene: .
CDR3nt: TGTGCCAGCAGCTTAAACAAGAACACTGAAGCTTTCTTT; CDR3aa: CASSLNKNTEAFF; j_gene: TRBJ1-1; abundance: .; v_gene: TRBV7-2; d_gene: .
CDR3nt: TGCGCCAGCAGCGGTGACAGGGGAGGCTACACCTTC; CDR3aa: CASSGDRGGYTF; j_gene: TRBJ1-2; abundance: .; v_gene: TRBV4-1; d_gene: TRBD1
CDR3nt: TGTGCCAGCAGCCTGGCCCTCCGCGTCGCTAACTATGGCTACACCTTC; CDR3aa: CASSLALRVANYGYTF; j_gene: TRBJ1-2; abundance: .; v_gene: TRBV5-6; d_gene: .
CDR3nt: TGTGCCAGCAGGAAAAGCGGTCACTATGGCTACACCTTC; CDR3aa: CASRKSGHYGYTF; j_gene: TRBJ1-2; abundance: .; v_gene: TRBV28; d_gene: .
CDR3nt: TGTGCCAGCAGCTACGGTTTGAACACTGAAGCTTTCTTT; CDR3aa: CASSYGLNTEAFF; j_gene: TRBJ1-1; abundance: .; v_gene: TRBV3-1/TRBV3-2; d_gene: .
CDR3nt: TGTGCCAGCAGCGGGAGGGCAAGCAATCAGCCCCAGCATTTT; CDR3aa: CASSGRASNQPQHF; j_gene: TRBJ1-5; abundance: .; v_gene: TRBV3-1/TRBV3-2; d_gene: .
CDR3nt: TGTGCCAGCTCCGGGACATACGCATTCGGCTCCTACAATGAGCAGTTCTTC; CDR3aa: CASSGTYAFGSYNEQFF; j_gene: TRBJ2-1; abundance: .; v_gene: TRBV19; d_gene: .
CDR3nt: TGTGCCAGCAGCCAAAGCCCACTAGCGGGAGGTGTCACAGATACGCAGTATTTT; CDR3aa: CASSQSPLAGGVTDTQYF; j_gene: TRBJ2-3; abundance: .; v_gene: TRBV3-1/TRBV3-2; d_gene: TRBD2
CDR3nt: TGTGCCAGTAGTCCCCGAGGTAGCGGGGGAGGAGATACGCAGTATTTT; CDR3aa: CASSPRGSGGGDTQYF; j_gene: TRBJ2-3; abundance: .; v_gene: TRBV19; d_gene: TRBD2
CDR3nt: TGCGCCAGCAGCCCTTCCCCGGGACTAGCGGGAGGGGACGAGCAGTACTTC; CDR3aa: CASSPSPGLAGGDEQYF; j_gene: TRBJ2-7; abundance: .; v_gene: TRBV5-1; d_gene: TRBD2
CDR3nt: TGTGCCAGCAGCCAGGAAACAGGGGTGAATTATGGCTACACCTTC; CDR3aa: CASSQETGVNYGYTF; j_gene: TRBJ1-2; abundance: .; v_gene: TRBV4-2; d_gene: TRBD1
CDR3nt: TGTGCCAGCATAGCCCCGGGACAGGGTGTGGGAAACACCATATATTTT; CDR3aa: CASIAPGQGVGNTIYF; j_gene: TRBJ1-3; abundance: .; v_gene: TRBV28; d_gene: TRBD1
CDR3nt: TGTGCCAGCAGTGGTCTGGGAGTTGGCTCCTACGAGCAGTACTTC; CDR3aa: CASSGLGVGSYEQYF; j_gene: TRBJ2-7; abundance: once; v_gene: TRBV2; d_gene: .
CDR3nt: TGTGCCAGCAGCTTAGGTGGGCCCTACAATGAGCAGTTCTTC; CDR3aa: CASSLGGPYNEQFF; j_gene: TRBJ2-1; abundance: .; v_gene: TRBV7-8; d_gene: .
CDR3nt: TGTGCCAGCAGCCTCCGAGAGACCCAGTACTTC; CDR3aa: CASSLRETQYF; j_gene: TRBJ2-5; abundance: .; v_gene: TRBV6-5; d_gene: .
CDR3nt: TGTGCCAGCAGCGTAGGAAATACCGGGAGGGGGGAAGCGCAGTACTTC; CDR3aa: CASSVGNTGRGEAQYF; j_gene: TRBJ2-7; abundance: .; v_gene: TRBV9; d_gene: TRBD2
CDR3nt: TGTGCCAGCAGCGCCTACAGGGTAGAGCAGTACTTC; CDR3aa: CASSAYRVEQYF; j_gene: TRBJ2-7; abundance: few; v_gene: TRBV7-6; d_gene: .
CDR3nt: TGTGCCAGCAGTGACTCCGGGACCGGGGAGCTGTTTTTT; CDR3aa: CASSDSGTGELFF; j_gene: TRBJ2-2; abundance: once; v_gene: TRBV6-4; d_gene: .
CDR3nt: TGTGCCAGCGGGTACAGCAGGGGAAACGAGCAGTACTTC; CDR3aa: CASGYSRGNEQYF; j_gene: TRBJ2-7; abundance: .; v_gene: TRBV2; d_gene: .
CDR3nt: TGTGTCAGCAGTGAACTTATGACAGGGGGTTTCTACGAGCAGTACTTC; CDR3aa: CVSSELMTGGFYEQYF; j_gene: TRBJ2-7; abundance: .; v_gene: TRBV6-1; d_gene: TRBD1
CDR3nt: TGTGCCACCAGTGACGAGCTGACGCAGTATTTT; CDR3aa: CATSDELTQYF; j_gene: TRBJ2-3; abundance: .; v_gene: TRBV24-1; d_gene: .
CDR3nt: TGTGCCAGCAGTGGGGGCCTCAGGGGGTCCATTAGCAATCAGCCCCAGCATTTT; CDR3aa: CASSGGLRGSISNQPQHF; j_gene: TRBJ1-5; abundance: once; v_gene: TRBV28; d_gene: TRBD1
CDR3nt: TGTGCCAGCAGCTTATCTGGGGTACAGGGCTCAGATACGCAGTATTTT; CDR3aa: CASSLSGVQGSDTQYF; j_gene: TRBJ2-3; abundance: .; v_gene: TRBV7-9; d_gene: .
CDR3nt: TGTGCCAGCAGCTTGCTAGCGGGGGGCACAGATACGCAGTATTTT; CDR3aa: CASSLLAGGTDTQYF; j_gene: TRBJ2-3; abundance: .; v_gene: TRBV5-4; d_gene: TRBD2
CDR3nt: TGCGCCAGCAGCTTGGCCGCCCAGTCTAACTATGGCTACACCTTC; CDR3aa: CASSLAAQSNYGYTF; j_gene: TRBJ1-2; abundance: .; v_gene: TRBV5-1; d_gene: .
CDR3nt: TGTGCCAGTAGTTTAATCAGGGAAGCCCAGCATTTT; CDR3aa: CASSLIREAQHF; j_gene: TRBJ1-5; abundance: few; v_gene: TRBV19; d_gene: .
CDR3nt: TGTGCCAGCAGTCCGCTACAGGGTCTCGAGCAGTACTTC; CDR3aa: CASSPLQGLEQYF; j_gene: TRBJ2-7; abundance: .; v_gene: TRBV12-3/TRBV12-4; d_gene: .
CDR3nt: TGTGCCAGCAGTTCCGGACAGTTGAACGTCTATGGCTACACCTTC; CDR3aa: CASSSGQLNVYGYTF; j_gene: TRBJ1-2; abundance: .; v_gene: TRBV6-5; d_gene: .